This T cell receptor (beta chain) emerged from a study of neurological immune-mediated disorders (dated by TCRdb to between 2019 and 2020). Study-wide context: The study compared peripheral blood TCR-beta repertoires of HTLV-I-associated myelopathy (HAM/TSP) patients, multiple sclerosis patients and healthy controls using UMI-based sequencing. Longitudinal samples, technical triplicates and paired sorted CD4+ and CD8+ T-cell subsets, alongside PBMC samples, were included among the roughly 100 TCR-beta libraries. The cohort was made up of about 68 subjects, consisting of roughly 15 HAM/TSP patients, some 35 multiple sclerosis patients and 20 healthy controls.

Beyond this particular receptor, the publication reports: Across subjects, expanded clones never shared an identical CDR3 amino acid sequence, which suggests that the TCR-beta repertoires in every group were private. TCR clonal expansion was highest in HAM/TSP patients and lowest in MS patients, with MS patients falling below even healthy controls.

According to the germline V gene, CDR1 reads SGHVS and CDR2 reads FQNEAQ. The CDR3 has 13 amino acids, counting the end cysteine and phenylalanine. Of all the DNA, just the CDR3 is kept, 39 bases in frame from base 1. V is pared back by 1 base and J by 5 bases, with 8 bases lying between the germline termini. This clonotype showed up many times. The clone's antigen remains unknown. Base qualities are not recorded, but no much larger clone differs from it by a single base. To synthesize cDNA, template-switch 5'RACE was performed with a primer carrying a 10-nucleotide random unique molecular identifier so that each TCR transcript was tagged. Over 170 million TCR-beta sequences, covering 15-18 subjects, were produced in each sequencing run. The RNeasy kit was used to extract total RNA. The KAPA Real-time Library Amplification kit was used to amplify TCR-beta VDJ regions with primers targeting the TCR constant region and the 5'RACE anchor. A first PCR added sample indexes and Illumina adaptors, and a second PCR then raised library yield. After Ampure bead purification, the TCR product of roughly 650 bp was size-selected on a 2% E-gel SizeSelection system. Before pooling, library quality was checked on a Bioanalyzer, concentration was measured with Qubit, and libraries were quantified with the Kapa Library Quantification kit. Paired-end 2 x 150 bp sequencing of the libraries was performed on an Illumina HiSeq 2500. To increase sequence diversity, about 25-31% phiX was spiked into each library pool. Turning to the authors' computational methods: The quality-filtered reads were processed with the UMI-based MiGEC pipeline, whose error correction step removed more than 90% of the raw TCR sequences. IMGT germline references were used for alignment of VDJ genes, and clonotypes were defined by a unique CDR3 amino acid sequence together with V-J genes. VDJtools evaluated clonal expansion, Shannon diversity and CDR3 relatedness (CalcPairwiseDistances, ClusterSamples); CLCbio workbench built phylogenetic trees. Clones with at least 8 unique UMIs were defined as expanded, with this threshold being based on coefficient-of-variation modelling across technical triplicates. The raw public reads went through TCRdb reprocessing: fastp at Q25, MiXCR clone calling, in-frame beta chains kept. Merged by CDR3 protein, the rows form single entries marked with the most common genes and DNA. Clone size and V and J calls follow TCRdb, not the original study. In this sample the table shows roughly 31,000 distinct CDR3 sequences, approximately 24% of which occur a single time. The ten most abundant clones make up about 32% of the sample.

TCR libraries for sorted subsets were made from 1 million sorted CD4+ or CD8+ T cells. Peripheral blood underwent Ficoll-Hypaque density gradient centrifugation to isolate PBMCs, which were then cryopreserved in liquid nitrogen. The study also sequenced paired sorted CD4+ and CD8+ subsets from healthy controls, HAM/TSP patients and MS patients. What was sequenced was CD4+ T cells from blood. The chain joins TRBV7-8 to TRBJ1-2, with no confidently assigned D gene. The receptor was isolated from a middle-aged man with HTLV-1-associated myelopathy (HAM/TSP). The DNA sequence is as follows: TGTGCCAGCAGCTTAGATTCGCAGTATGGCTACACCTTC. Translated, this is CASSLDSQYGYTF.